These 10 T cell receptor beta chains share one sample of origin, sequenced in a study of blood T cells in healthy people across ages. Using a J-beta primer mix together with a sample-barcoded 5' primer, a second PCR was run for about 7 to 12 cycles. Via MiXCR, TCRdb re-called the 5' RACE reads, giving one row per CDR3 protein. The data show fewer than 900,000 distinct CDR3 sequences, approximately 50% seen once. Sequenced sample: blood. The source is a woman aged 55-70 years in good health.

This clonotype was recorded a few times. This chain links TRBV5-1 with TRBJ2-5, with 8 bases that match TRBD1. This CDR3 has 14 residues. Losses at the gene ends were 6 bases for V and 5 bases for J; bases not matched to a gene: 9. Germline V gene sequence: CDR1 SGHRS, CDR2 YFSETQ. The CDR3 spells CASNRGTVKETQYF. CDR3 in DNA: TGCGCCAGCAACAGGGGGACGGTGAAGGAGACCCAGTACTTC.

The chain joins TRBV20-1 to TRBJ2-5; 9 nucleotides agree with TRBD1. V lost 3 bases and J lost 4; bases outside the gene matches: 6. The CDR3 spans 14 residues. Germline loops: CDR1 DFQATT, CDR2 SNEGSKA (reference sequence). The CDR3 nucleotides read TGCAGTGCTAGTAACAGGGGGCGCGCAGAGACCCAGTACTTC. Translated: CSASNRGRAETQYF.

In this sample, this clonotype turned up a few times. A much bigger clone sits one base away, suggesting this may be a read error. The chain couples TRBV6-2 or TRBV6-3 to TRBJ2-7; D not certain. CDR1 is MNHEY and CDR2 is SVGEGT in the germline V gene. V lost 2 bases and J 7 bases, leaving 18 bases between the germline ends. There are 15 residues in the CDR3. The CDR3 region is CASSYGWAGYNEQYF. For the CDR3, the DNA is TGTGCCAGCAGTTACGGCTGGGCCGGCTACAATGAGCAGTACTTC.

In nucleotides, the CDR3 is TGTGCCAGTGGGACAGGGGGTTACGAGCAGTACTTC. Its protein product is CASGTGGYEQYF. This chain links TRBV6-2 or TRBV6-3 with TRBJ2-7; 11 nucleotides line up with TRBD1. Germline CDR1 and CDR2: MNHEY and SVGEGT. The CDR3 has 12 amino acids. After removal of 9 bases from V and 4 bases from J, the junction contained 2 bases not matched to a gene.

This clonotype was counted between two and nine times. The V call is TRBV4-2, the J call TRBJ2-5, with no clear D. Trimming pared 5 bases from V and 4 bases from J, leaving 11 bases between. The CDR3 runs to 13 residues. Germline V lookup: CDR1 LGHNA, CDR2 YNFKEQ. This CDR3 reads CASSRELGETQYF. The CDR3 coding sequence is TGTGCCAGCAGCAGGGAACTTGGAGAGACCCAGTACTTC.

The J gene is TRBJ2-1, the V gene TRBV5-1; D is uncertain. The CDR3 is made up of 14 amino acids. Trimming shortened V by 0 bases and J by 3 bases, and 7 bases separated the two germline ends. CDR1 SGHRS and CDR2 YFSETQ come from the germline V gene. For the CDR3, the DNA is TGCGCCAGCAGCTTGGGGGCCCTCTACAATGAGCAGTTCTTC. It encodes CASSLGALYNEQFF.

This clonotype was recorded a few times. V gene TRBV18 combines with J gene TRBJ2-5, with 10 bases fitting TRBD1. Germline trimming cut 8 bases from V and 11 bases from J; bases unmatched to any gene: 11. The CDR3 contains 13 residues. Germline loops: CDR1 KGHSH, CDR2 LQKENI. For the CDR3, the DNA is TGTGCCAGCGCCGGGACAGGGGAAGGAGAGCAGTACTTC. It is translated as CASAGTGEGEQYF.

This clonotype has only one observation. Here the CDR3 DNA reads TGTGCCAGCAGCACGTTGGCGAGCACAGATACGCAGTATTTT. As protein: CASSTLASTDTQYF. This rearrangement joins TRBV27 to TRBJ2-3; D not certain. The ends were cut back, 6 bases at V and 0 bases at J, with 10 bases in the middle. This CDR3 contains 14 residues. The germline V gene encodes CDR1 MNHEY and CDR2 SMNVEV (reference sequence).

In its sample, this clonotype was seen once. V gene TRBV28 combines with J gene TRBJ2-1; 11 nucleotides agree with TRBD2. The J call may be incorrect, as the DNA end agrees better with TRBJ2-7. Germline V lookup: CDR1 MDHEN, CDR2 SYDVKM. The CDR3 totals 17 residues. The CDR3 sequence: CASSLGLTSGKRAEQYF. The CDR3 nucleotides read TGTGCCAGCAGTTTAGGTCTGACTAGCGGGAAAAGAGCTGAGCAGTACTTC.

V is TRBV6-2 or TRBV6-3 and J is TRBJ2-7, with D possibly matching TRBD2 (6 bases). The V and J ends lost 10 bases and 3 bases respectively, with 22 bases between them. CDR3 size: 15 residues. The germline V gene encodes CDR1 MNHEY and CDR2 SVGEGT. The DNA for the CDR3 is TGTGCCACCCTAGACGGGAGCTTTGGAGGCTACGAGCAGTACTTC. Its protein product is CATLDGSFGGYEQYF.